These 12 T cell receptor beta chains were all obtained from the same sample, sequenced in a study of Ad26.COV2.S vaccination and SARS-CoV-2 variants. Profiled with immunoSEQ multiplex PCR; TCRdb holds only in-frame clones, not every one. Of around 300,000 clones listed, 80% to 90% are singletons. Noted treatment: 15 to 20 received Ad26.COV2.S at low or high dose, single or two shots; 5 received placebo; per-sample allocation not given. Collection of samples fell on day 63 after the first vaccine or placebo injection. This material consisted of peripheral blood, taken in a trial of Ad26.COV2.S vaccine versus placebo. The receptors here all came from a person aged 18-60 years who received the Ad26.COV2.S COVID-19 vaccine or a placebo.

To note about this clone: The sample carries other DNA sequences with the same CDR3. The chain couples TRBV5-5 to TRBJ2-7; D ambiguous. The ends were cut back, 4 bases at V and 5 bases at J, with 13 bases in the middle. This CDR3 spans 13 amino acids. Germline CDR1 is SGHKS and CDR2 is YYEKEE (reference sequence). CDR3 nucleotide sequence: TGTGCCAGCAGCCTGGGTGGCGCGGACGAGCAGTACTTC. It is translated as CASSLGGADEQYF.

The chain has TRBV19 and TRBJ1-1; tentatively, D is TRBD1 (6 bases). Germline lookup yields CDR1 LNHDA and CDR2 SQIVND (reference sequence). This CDR3 contains 15 residues. V was shortened by 5 bases and J by 0 bases, with 13 bases between the two germline ends. The CDR3 sequence: CASSDAGELNTEAFF. For the CDR3, the DNA is TGTGCCAGTAGTGACGCAGGGGAATTGAACACTGAAGCTTTCTTT. The full variable domain, its missing parts supplied by reference TRBV19 and TRBJ1-1, is DGGITQSPKYLFRKEGQNVTLSCEQNLNHDAMYWYRQDPGQGLRLIYYSQIVNDFQKGDIAEGYSVSREKKESFPLTVTSAQKNPTAFYLCASSDAGELNTEAFFGQGTRLTVV.

About this clone: Different DNA sequences within this sample yield the same CDR3. The V call is TRBV7-9, the J call TRBJ2-7, with 8 bases matching TRBD1. V lost 5 bases and J lost 1; bases outside the gene matches: 7. The length of the CDR3 is 15 residues. In germline, CDR1 is SEHNR, CDR2 FQNEAQ (reference sequence). The DNA for the CDR3 is TGTGCCAGCAGCCTAGGACAGGGCTCTTCCTACGAGCAGTACTTC. Protein product: CASSLGQGSSYEQYF.

The chain recombines TRBV10-1 with TRBJ1-3; 7 bases match TRBD1. The germline V gene encodes CDR1 WNHNN and CDR2 SYGVQD (reference sequence). The CDR3 totals 14 residues. V lost 6 bases, J lost 3 bases, and 5 bases stayed unmatched. In DNA form, the CDR3 reads TGCGCCAGCAGAGGAGACAGGGATGGAAACACCATATATTTT. Its translation is CASRGDRDGNTIYF.

The chain recombines TRBV6-2 or TRBV6-3 with TRBJ1-1, with D perhaps TRBD1 (5 bases). Deletions cut 4 bases from V and 1 base from J, with 10 bases between. Germline CDR1 MNHEY, CDR2 SVGEGT. This CDR3 is 14 amino acids long. CDR3 bases: TGTGCCAGCAGTTCTCAAGGGGAGAACACTGAAGCTTTCTTT. Translation: CASSSQGENTEAFF.

The chain recombines TRBV19 with TRBJ1-5; 9 nucleotides align to TRBD1. V was pared by 6 bases and J by 4 bases, with 10 bases of the junction left unmatched. The CDR3 totals 16 residues. Germline CDR1 reads LNHDA; CDR2 reads SQIVND (reference sequence). The CDR3 spells CASRAGQGLRNQPQHF. The CDR3 nucleotides read TGTGCCAGTAGAGCGGGACAGGGCCTTCGGAATCAGCCCCAGCATTTT.

This chain connects TRBV27 to TRBJ2-7; the D is unclear. Germline CDR1 MNHEY, CDR2 SMNVEV (reference sequence). V lost 0 bases and J lost 2, with 8 bases in between. The length of the CDR3 is 14 residues. In DNA, the CDR3 is TGTGCCAGCAGTTTATCCCCCCAGACCTACGAGCAGTACTTC. This gives the protein CASSLSPQTYEQYF.

The rearrangement uses TRBV19 and TRBJ1-5, with no clear D. The length of the CDR3 is 13 residues. Germline V lookup: CDR1 LNHDA, CDR2 SQIVND (reference sequence). V was clipped by 6 bases and J by 5 bases, with 11 bases between them. This chain's CDR3 is CASSQAHDQPQHF. CDR3 nucleotide sequence: TGTGCCAGTAGCCAAGCACACGATCAGCCCCAGCATTTT.

J is TRBJ1-5 and V is TRBV7-2, with D perhaps TRBD1 (5 bases). The V gene's germline CDR1 is SGHTA and CDR2 FQGNSA. V dropped 1 base and J dropped 1 base, with 11 bases sitting between them. This CDR3 spans 16 amino acids. CDR3 sequence reads: CASSLEGRISNQPQHF. DNA for the CDR3: TGTGCCAGCAGCTTAGAGGGGCGGATAAGCAATCAGCCCCAGCATTTT.

V gene TRBV6-1 combines with J gene TRBJ1-1; perhaps TRBD1 as D (6 bases). Trimming stripped 1 base from V and 3 bases from J, with 9 bases between. Germline assignment: CDR1 MNHNS and CDR2 SASEGT. The CDR3 sequence is 14 residues long. CDR3: CASSEDREDTEAFF. The CDR3 bases are TGTGCCAGCAGTGAAGACAGGGAGGACACTGAAGCTTTCTTT.

The rearrangement joins TRBV2 to TRBJ2-3; D unclear. This CDR3 is built from 12 residues. Germline V CDR1 and CDR2: SNHLY, FYNNEI. Trimming removed 7 bases at V and 1 base at J, with 6 bases between. This CDR3 is CASNRGTDTQYF. The CDR3 DNA sequence: TGTGCCAGCAACCGGGGCACAGATACGCAGTATTTT.

The V gene is TRBV11-2, the J gene TRBJ2-2; D remains unclear. V was pared by 5 bases and J by 3 bases, with 13 bases between. The CDR3 has 15 residues. The germline V gene has CDR1 SGHAT and CDR2 FQNNGV. This chain's CDR3 is CASSPLLGYTGELFF. The CDR3 region has the DNA TGTGCCAGCAGCCCTTTGTTGGGGTACACCGGGGAGCTGTTTTTT.